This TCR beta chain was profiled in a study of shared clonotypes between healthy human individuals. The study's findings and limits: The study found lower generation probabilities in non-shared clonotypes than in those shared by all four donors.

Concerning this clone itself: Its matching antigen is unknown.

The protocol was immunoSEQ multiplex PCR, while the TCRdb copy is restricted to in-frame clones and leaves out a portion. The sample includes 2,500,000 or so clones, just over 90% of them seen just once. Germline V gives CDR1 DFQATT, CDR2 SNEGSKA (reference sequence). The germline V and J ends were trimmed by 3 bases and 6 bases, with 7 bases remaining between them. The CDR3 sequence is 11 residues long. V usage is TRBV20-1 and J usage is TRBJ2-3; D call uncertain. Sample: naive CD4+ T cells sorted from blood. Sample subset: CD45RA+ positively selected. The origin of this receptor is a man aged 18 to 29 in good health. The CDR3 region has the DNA TGCAGTGCTAGGTGGGTCGATACGCAGTATTTT. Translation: CSARWVDTQYF.